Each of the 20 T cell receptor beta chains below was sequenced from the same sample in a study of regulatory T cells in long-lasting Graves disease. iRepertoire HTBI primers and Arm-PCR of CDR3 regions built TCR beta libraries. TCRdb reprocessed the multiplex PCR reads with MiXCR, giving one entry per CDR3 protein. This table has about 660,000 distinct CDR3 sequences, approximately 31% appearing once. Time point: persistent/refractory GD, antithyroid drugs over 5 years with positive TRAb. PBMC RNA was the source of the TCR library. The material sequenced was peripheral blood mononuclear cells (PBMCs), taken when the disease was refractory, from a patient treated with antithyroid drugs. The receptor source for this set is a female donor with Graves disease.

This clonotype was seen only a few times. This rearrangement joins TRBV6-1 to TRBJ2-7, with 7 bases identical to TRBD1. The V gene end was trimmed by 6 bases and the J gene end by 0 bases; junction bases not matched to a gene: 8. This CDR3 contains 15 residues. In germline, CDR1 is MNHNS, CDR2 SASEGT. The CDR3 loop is CASSTRGWSSYEQYF. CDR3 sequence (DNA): TGTGCCAGCAGCACCAGGGGGTGGAGCTCCTACGAGCAGTACTTC.

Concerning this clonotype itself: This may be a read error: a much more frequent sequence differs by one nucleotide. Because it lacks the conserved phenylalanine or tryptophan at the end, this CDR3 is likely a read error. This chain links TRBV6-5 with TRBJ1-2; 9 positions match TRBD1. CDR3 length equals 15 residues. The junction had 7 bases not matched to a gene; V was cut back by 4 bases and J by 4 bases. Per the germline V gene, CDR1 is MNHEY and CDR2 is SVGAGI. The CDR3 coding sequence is TGTGCCAGCAGTTCTGAAGGGACAGGGCGCTATGGCTACACCTCC. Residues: CASSSEGTGRYGYTS.

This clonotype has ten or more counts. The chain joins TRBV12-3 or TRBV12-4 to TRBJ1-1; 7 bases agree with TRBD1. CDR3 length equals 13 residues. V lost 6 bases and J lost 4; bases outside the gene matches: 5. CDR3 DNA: TGTGCCAGCAGGAACAGGGGTGGCACTGAAGCTTTCTTT. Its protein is CASRNRGGTEAFF.

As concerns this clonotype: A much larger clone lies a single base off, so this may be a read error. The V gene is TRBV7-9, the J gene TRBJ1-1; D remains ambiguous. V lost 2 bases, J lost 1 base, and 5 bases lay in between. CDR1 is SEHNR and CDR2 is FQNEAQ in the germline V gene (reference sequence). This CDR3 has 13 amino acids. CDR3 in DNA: TGTGCCAGCAGCTTAAACGCGAACACTGAAGCTTTCTTT. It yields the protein CASSLNANTEAFF.

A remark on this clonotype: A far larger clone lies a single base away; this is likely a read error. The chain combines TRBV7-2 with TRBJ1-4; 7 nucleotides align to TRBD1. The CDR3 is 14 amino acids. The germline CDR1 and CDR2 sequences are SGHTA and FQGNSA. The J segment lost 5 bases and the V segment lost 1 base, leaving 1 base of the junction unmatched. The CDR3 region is CASSLGGQNEKLFF. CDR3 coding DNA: TGTGCCAGCAGCTTAGGGGGACAGAATGAAAAACTGTTTTTT.

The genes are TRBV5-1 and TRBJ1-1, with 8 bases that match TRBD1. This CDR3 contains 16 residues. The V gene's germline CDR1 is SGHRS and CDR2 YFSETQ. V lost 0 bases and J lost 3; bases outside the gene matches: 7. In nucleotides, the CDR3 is TGCGCCAGCAGCTTGGGGTCAGGGGGCATGGACACTGAAGCTTTCTTT. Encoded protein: CASSLGSGGMDTEAFF.

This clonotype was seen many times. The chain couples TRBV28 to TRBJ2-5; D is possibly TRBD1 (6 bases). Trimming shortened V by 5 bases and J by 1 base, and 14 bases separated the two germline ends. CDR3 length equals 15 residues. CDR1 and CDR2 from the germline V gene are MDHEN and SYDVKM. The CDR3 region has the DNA TGTGCCAGCAGTCTCCCCGGGACAACCCAAGAGACCCAGTACTTC. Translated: CASSLPGTTQETQYF.

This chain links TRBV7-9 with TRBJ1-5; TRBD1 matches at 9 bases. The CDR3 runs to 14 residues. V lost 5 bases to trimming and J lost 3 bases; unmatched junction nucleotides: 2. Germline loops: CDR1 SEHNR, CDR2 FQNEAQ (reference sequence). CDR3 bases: TGTGCCAGCAGCCGACAGGGGGTCAATCAGCCCCAGCATTTT. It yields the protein CASSRQGVNQPQHF.

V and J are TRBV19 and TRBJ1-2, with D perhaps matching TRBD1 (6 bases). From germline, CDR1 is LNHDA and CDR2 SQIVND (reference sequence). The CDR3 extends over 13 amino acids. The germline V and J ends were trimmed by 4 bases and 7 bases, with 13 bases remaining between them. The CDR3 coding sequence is TGTGCCAGTAGTACGGAGGACAGACTTGGCTACACCTTC. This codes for CASSTEDRLGYTF.

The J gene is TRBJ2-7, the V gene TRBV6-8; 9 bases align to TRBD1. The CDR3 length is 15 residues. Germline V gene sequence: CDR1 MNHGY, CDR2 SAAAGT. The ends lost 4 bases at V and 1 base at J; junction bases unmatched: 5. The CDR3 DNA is TGTGCCAGCAGTTGGCGGGACAGGGCGTCCTACGAGCAGTACTTC. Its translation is CASSWRDRASYEQYF.

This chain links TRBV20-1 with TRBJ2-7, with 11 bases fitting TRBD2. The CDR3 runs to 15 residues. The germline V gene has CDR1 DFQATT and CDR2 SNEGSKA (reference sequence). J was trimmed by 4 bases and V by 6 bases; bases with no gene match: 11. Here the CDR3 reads CSARHSTSGSYEQYF. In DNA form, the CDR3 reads TGCAGTGCCCGGCACTCTACTAGCGGGAGTTACGAGCAGTACTTC.

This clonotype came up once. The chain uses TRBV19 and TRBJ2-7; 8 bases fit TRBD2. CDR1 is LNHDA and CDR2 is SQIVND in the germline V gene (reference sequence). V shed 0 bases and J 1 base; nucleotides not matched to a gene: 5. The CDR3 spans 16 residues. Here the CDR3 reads CASSIDGAGESYEQYF. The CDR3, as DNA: TGTGCCAGTAGTATAGATGGAGCGGGAGAGTCCTACGAGCAGTACTTC.

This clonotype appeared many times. The CDR3 loop reads CASSFRQGIAGELFF. CDR3 nucleotides: TGTGCCAGCAGTTTTCGACAGGGGATCGCCGGGGAGCTGTTTTTT. This rearrangement joins TRBV12-3 or TRBV12-4 to TRBJ2-2; 8 bases map to TRBD1. After removal of 3 bases from V and 6 bases from J, the junction contained 6 bases not matched to a gene. The CDR3 has 15 amino acids.

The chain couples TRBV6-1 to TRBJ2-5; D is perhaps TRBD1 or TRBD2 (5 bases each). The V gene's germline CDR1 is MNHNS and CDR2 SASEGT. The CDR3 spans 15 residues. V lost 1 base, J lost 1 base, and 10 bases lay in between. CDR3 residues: CASSEDWGTQETQYF. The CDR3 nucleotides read TGTGCCAGCAGTGAAGACTGGGGGACCCAAGAGACCCAGTACTTC.

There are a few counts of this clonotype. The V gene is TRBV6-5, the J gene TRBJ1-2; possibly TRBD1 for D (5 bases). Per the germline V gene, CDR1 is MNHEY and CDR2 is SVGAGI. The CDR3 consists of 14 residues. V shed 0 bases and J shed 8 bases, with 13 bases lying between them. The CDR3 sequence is CASSYSRGGRGYTF. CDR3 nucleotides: TGTGCCAGCAGTTACTCGAGGGGCGGTCGGGGCTACACCTTC.

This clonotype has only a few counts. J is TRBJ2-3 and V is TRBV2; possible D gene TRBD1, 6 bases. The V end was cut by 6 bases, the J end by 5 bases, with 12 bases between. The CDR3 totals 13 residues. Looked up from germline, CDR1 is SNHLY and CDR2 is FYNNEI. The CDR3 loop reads CASRPRGEDTQYF. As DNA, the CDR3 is TGTGCCAGCAGGCCCAGGGGAGAAGATACGCAGTATTTT. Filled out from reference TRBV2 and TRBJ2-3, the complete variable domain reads EPEVTQTPSHQVTQMGQEVILRCVPISNHLYFYWYRQILGQKVEFLVSFYNNEISEKSEIFDDQFSVERPDGSNFTLKIRSTKLEDSAMYFCASRPRGEDTQYFGPGTRLTVL.

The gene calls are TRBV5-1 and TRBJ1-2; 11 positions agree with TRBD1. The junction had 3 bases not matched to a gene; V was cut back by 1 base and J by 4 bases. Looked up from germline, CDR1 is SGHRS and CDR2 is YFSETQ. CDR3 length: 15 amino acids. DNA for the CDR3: TGCGCCAGCAGCTTGCCTGGGACAGGGGGCTATGGCTACACCTTC. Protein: CASSLPGTGGYGYTF.

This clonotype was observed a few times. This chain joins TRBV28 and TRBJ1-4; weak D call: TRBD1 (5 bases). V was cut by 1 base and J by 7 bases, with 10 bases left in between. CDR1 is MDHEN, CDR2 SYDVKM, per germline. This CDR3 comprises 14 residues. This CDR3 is CASSLSGLTEKLFF. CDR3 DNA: TGTGCCAGCAGTTTATCAGGGTTGACTGAAAAACTGTTTTTT.

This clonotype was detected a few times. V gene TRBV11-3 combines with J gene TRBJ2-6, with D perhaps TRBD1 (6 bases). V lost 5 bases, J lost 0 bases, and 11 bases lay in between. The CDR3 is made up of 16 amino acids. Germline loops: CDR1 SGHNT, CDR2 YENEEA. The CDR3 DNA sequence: TGTGCCAGCAGCCTAACAGGGAACTCTGGGGCCAACGTCCTGACTTTC. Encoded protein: CASSLTGNSGANVLTF.

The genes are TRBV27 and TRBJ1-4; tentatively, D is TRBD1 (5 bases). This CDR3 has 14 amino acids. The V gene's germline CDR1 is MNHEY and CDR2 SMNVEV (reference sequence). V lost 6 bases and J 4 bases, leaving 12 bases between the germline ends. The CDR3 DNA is TGTGCCAGCAGACCGCAGGGTCTTAATGAAAAACTGTTTTTT. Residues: CASRPQGLNEKLFF. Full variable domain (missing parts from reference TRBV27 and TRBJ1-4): EAQVTQNPRYLITVTGKKLTVTCSQNMNHEYMSWYRQDPGLGLRQIYYSMNVEVTDKGDVPEGYKVSRKEKRNFPLILESPSPNQTSLYFCASRPQGLNEKLFFGSGTQLSVL.